This T cell receptor beta chain was sequenced in a study of blood T cell repertoires in COVID-19. As for the study in general: Italy, Spain and the United States were the sources of the convalescent and acute COVID-19 samples. PBMCs, B-cell-depleted T cells, or T cells provided the cDNA or gDNA that made up the material.

This table comes from immunoSEQ multiplex PCR, and its TCRdb copy is limited to in-frame clones, with some not included. This table has 270,000 or so clones, roughly nine tenths appearing once. The germline gives CDR1 SGHNT, CDR2 YYREEE (reference sequence). CDR3 length: 17 residues. V was clipped by 4 bases and J by 2 bases; unmatched bases: 8. This chain joins TRBV5-4 and TRBJ2-6, with 8 bases identical to TRBD1. This clonotype was sampled from a man aged 40-50 years with active or convalescent COVID-19. Specimen: peripheral blood. The CDR3 region is CASSPVGTGTGANVLTF. CDR3 DNA sequence: TGTGCCAGCAGCCCGGTTGGGACAGGTACTGGGGCCAACGTCCTGACTTTC.